The 32 T cell receptor beta chains reported below all come from one sample, sequenced in a study of T cells after yellow fever vaccination. Using its own MiXCR run on the 5' RACE reads, TCRdb lists one record per CDR3 protein. The data hold hundreds of thousands of distinct CDR3 sequences, with roughly an eighth observed a single time. The specimen was PBMCs, collected on the day of the yellow fever booster vaccination. These receptors originate from a man between 25 and 39 years old who received the YFV17D yellow fever vaccine.

The rearrangement links TRBV12-3 or TRBV12-4 to TRBJ2-5, with D perhaps matching TRBD1 or TRBD2 (5 bases each). This CDR3 region has 14 residues. Trimming pared 4 bases from V and 10 bases from J, leaving 19 bases between. The CDR3 region is CASSSSGAPGDQYF. Written as DNA, the CDR3 is TGTGCCAGCAGTTCATCCGGGGCCCCCGGGGACCAGTACTTC.

The CDR3 DNA sequence: TGCGCCAGCAGCGACGGACTAGCGGGGATGGAGATCTACGAGCAGTACTTC. Protein sequence: CASSDGLAGMEIYEQYF. V usage is TRBV5-1 and J usage is TRBJ2-7; 12 bases line up with TRBD2. This CDR3 spans 17 amino acids. Germline trimming cut 4 bases from V and 3 bases from J; bases unmatched to any gene: 11. Germline CDR1 reads SGHRS; CDR2 reads YFSETQ.

This clonotype came up many times. The chain recombines TRBV7-2 with TRBJ2-5; 8 bases are shared with TRBD2. Germline values: CDR1 SGHTA, CDR2 FQGNSA. The CDR3 loop spans 13 amino acids. Losses at the gene ends were 6 bases for V and 1 base for J; bases not matched to a gene: 1. The CDR3 here is CASSTSGQETQYF. CDR3 DNA sequence: TGTGCCAGCAGTACTAGCGGCCAAGAGACCCAGTACTTC.

This chain uses TRBV5-1 with TRBJ2-4; perhaps TRBD1 as D (6 bases). CDR1 is SGHRS, CDR2 YFSETQ, per germline. The CDR3 is 17 residues long. V was pared by 5 bases and J by 8 bases, with 26 bases between. As DNA, the CDR3 is TGCGCCAGCAGTATGACGGTGACCGGGACACCCATGGACATTCAGTACTTC. This sequence encodes CASSMTVTGTPMDIQYF. Using reference TRBV5-1 and TRBJ2-4 for the parts outside the CDR3, the full variable domain is KAGVTQTPRYLIKTRGQQVTLSCSPISGHRSVSWYQQTPGQGLQFLFEYFSETQRNKGNFPGRFSGRQFSNSRSEMNVSTLELGDSALYLCASSMTVTGTPMDIQYFGAGTRLSVL.

V gene TRBV10-3 combines with J gene TRBJ2-5, with 9 bases aligning to TRBD2. Per germline, CDR1 ENHRY and CDR2 SYGVKD. Trimming at V came to 10 bases and at J to 1 base, leaving 13 bases not matched to a gene. CDR3 length equals 16 residues. The CDR3 loop reads CATKGGLAWGQETQYF. In DNA form, the CDR3 reads TGTGCCACCAAAGGGGGACTAGCTTGGGGCCAAGAGACCCAGTACTTC.

A few counts support this clonotype. This chain connects TRBV7-9 to TRBJ2-1, with D tentatively TRBD1 (6 bases). The ends were cut back, 6 bases at V and 3 bases at J, with 9 bases in the middle. The CDR3 loop spans 13 amino acids. Germline values: CDR1 SEHNR, CDR2 FQNEAQ (reference sequence). The DNA of the CDR3 is TGTGCCAGCAGGAAGGGGGACTACAATGAGCAGTTCTTC. This sequence encodes CASRKGDYNEQFF.

CDR3 coding DNA: TGTGCCAGCAGTTCCCCCGTCAACATTCAGTACTTC. Protein product: CASSSPVNIQYF. This sequence joins TRBV28 and TRBJ2-4; D remains ambiguous. Germline V gene lookup returns CDR1 MDHEN and CDR2 SYDVKM. CDR3 length: 12 amino acids. Deletions cut 4 bases from V and 7 bases from J, with 8 bases between.

This clonotype has only a few counts. J is TRBJ2-5 and V is TRBV6-1; 8 nucleotides align to TRBD1. Per the germline V gene, CDR1 is MNHNS and CDR2 is SASEGT. This CDR3 is 14 amino acids long. The V and J ends lost 7 bases and 5 bases, in that order; junction bases with no gene match: 9. The CDR3 DNA reads TGTGCCAGCATCCTTATGACAGGGGCGGAGACCCAGTACTTC. It yields the protein CASILMTGAETQYF.

This chain connects TRBV27 to TRBJ1-1; D is unresolved. The CDR3 covers 14 residues. V was pared by 5 bases and J by 4 bases, with 14 bases between. Germline V gene sequence: CDR1 MNHEY, CDR2 SMNVEV (reference sequence). CDR3 in amino acids: CASSGGGDLTEAFF. In DNA, the CDR3 is TGTGCCAGCAGTGGCGGCGGAGACCTCACTGAAGCTTTCTTT.

The V call is TRBV7-3, the J call TRBJ2-1; D unclear. Germline V gives CDR1 SGHTA, CDR2 FQGTGA. There are 14 residues in the CDR3. Trimming removed 3 bases from V and 6 bases from J, with 12 bases in between. The CDR3 here is CASSFNQLGNEQFF. The CDR3 nucleotides are TGTGCCAGCAGCTTCAACCAACTTGGCAATGAGCAGTTCTTC.

The genes are TRBV29-1 and TRBJ1-5; D uncertain. Trimming cost V 4 bases and J 0 bases, with 7 bases left between them. The length of the CDR3 is 13 residues. CDR1 is SQVTM and CDR2 is ANQGSEA in the germline V gene. As DNA, the CDR3 is TGCAGCGTTGGCTGGGATAGCAATCAGCCCCAGCATTTT. This encodes CSVGWDSNQPQHF.

This clonotype has a handful of counts. V gene TRBV6-5 combines with J gene TRBJ2-5; 7 nucleotides match TRBD1. CDR3 size: 15 residues. CDR1 and CDR2 (germline): MNHEY, SVGAGI. V gave up 4 bases and J gave up 5 bases; unmatched junction bases: 10. The CDR3 DNA sequence: TGTGCCAGCAGTTCCAGGGGGATCGATGTGGAGACCCAGTACTTC. Translation gives CASSSRGIDVETQYF.

This chain connects TRBV7-2 to TRBJ1-2, with 10 bases aligning to TRBD1. V was clipped by 6 bases and J by 9 bases; unmatched bases: 7. This CDR3 has 13 residues. Germline V gives CDR1 SGHTA, CDR2 FQGNSA. The CDR3 nucleotides are TGTGCCAGCAGTACTAGACAGGGGGCCCGCTACACCTTC. This translates into CASSTRQGARYTF.

This clonotype was found a few times. V usage is TRBV20-1 and J usage is TRBJ2-7; TRBD2 agrees at 14 bases. Germline V CDR1 and CDR2: DFQATT, SNEGSKA (reference sequence). V shed 0 bases, J shed 0 bases, and the junction held 10 bases outside the gene matches. The CDR3 extends over 19 amino acids. As DNA, the CDR3 is TGCAGTGCTAGAGATGCCGGACTAGCGGGAGGTAAACCCTCCTACGAGCAGTACTTC. This encodes CSARDAGLAGGKPSYEQYF.

The V and J genes are TRBV2 and TRBJ2-7; 9 bases are shared with TRBD1. Germline V lookup: CDR1 SNHLY, CDR2 FYNNEI. The CDR3 contains 12 residues. V gave up 6 bases and J gave up 3 bases; unmatched junction bases: 0. CDR3 sequence reads: CASRGQGYEQYF. The DNA of the CDR3 is TGTGCCAGCAGGGGACAGGGCTACGAGCAGTACTTC.

This clonotype was recorded a few times. The chain uses TRBV30 and TRBJ2-1; 8 bases align to TRBD2. Per germline, CDR1 GTSNPN and CDR2 SVGIG (reference sequence). The CDR3 runs to 12 residues. Trimming took 8 bases from V and 8 from J; bases not matched to a gene: 8. For the CDR3, the DNA is TGTGCCGGGACTAGAAATGGCTATGAGCAGTTCTTC. Its translation: CAGTRNGYEQFF.

This clonotype was counted only a few times. This chain uses TRBV20-1 with TRBJ2-4; D may correspond to TRBD1 or TRBD2 (5 bases each). V was shortened by 5 bases and J by 1 base, with 12 bases between the two germline ends. Per germline, CDR1 DFQATT and CDR2 SNEGSKA (reference sequence). CDR3 length: 14 residues. The CDR3 DNA sequence: TGCAGTGCTCCTGCCGGGACCGCCAAAAACATTCAGTACTTC. Translating it yields CSAPAGTAKNIQYF.

This clonotype was seen more than once but under ten times. The chain recombines TRBV6-2 or TRBV6-3 with TRBJ1-1; D gene ambiguous. Germline V gene sequence: CDR1 MNHEY, CDR2 SVGEGT. The CDR3 contains 15 residues. Trimming left V 6 bases short and J 3 bases short, with 17 bases between. The CDR3: CASSDHIGSDTEAFF. The CDR3 DNA reads as TGTGCCAGCAGCGACCACATAGGGAGCGACACTGAAGCTTTCTTT.

V is TRBV11-2 and J is TRBJ2-4; 10 nucleotides agree with TRBD2. The CDR3 is made up of 19 amino acids. CDR1 SGHAT and CDR2 FQNNGV come from the germline V gene. The J segment lost 1 base and the V segment lost 5 bases, leaving 14 bases of the junction unmatched. This chain's CDR3 is CASSPVASGSGRAKNIQYF. The DNA for the CDR3 is TGTGCCAGCAGCCCGGTAGCTAGCGGGAGCGGGAGGGCCAAAAACATTCAGTACTTC.

This clonotype turned up a few times. The rearrangement joins TRBV25-1 to TRBJ2-6; D is uncertain. The CDR3 has 15 residues. Germline CDR1 is MGHDK and CDR2 is SYGVNS. V lost 1 base to trimming and J lost 13 bases, with 17 bases between them. This CDR3 reads CASSELSGPYRVLTF. In DNA form, the CDR3 reads TGTGCCAGCAGTGAATTGTCAGGACCTTACCGGGTCCTGACTTTC.

This clonotype was seen more than once but under ten times. The genes are TRBV11-2 and TRBJ2-7; maybe TRBD2 (5 bases). Germline CDR1 and CDR2: SGHAT and FQNNGV. Trimming took off 1 base at V and 2 bases at J, with 24 bases between the two ends. CDR3 size: 19 residues. Here the CDR3 reads CASSLGSLLRGNSAYEQYF. The CDR3 DNA reads as TGTGCCAGCAGCTTAGGGTCACTTCTCCGAGGGAACTCCGCCTACGAGCAGTACTTC.

In its sample, this clonotype was seen a few times. The chain has TRBV20-1 and TRBJ2-3, with 9 bases that match TRBD2. The germline V gene encodes CDR1 DFQATT and CDR2 SNEGSKA (reference sequence). With 6 bases clipped from V and 5 bases from J, the junction kept 12 bases outside the gene matches. The CDR3 is made up of 15 amino acids. The CDR3 here is CSAPDGGRAGDTQYF. Written as DNA, the CDR3 is TGCAGTGCCCCAGATGGCGGGAGGGCCGGAGATACGCAGTATTTT.

The chain links TRBV5-4 to TRBJ2-7; tentatively, D is TRBD2 (6 bases). V was shortened by 3 bases and J by 4 bases, with 11 bases between the two germline ends. The CDR3 sequence is 13 residues long. Germline assignment: CDR1 SGHNT and CDR2 YYREEE (reference sequence). CDR3 amino acids: CASSWGETYEQYF. CDR3 DNA sequence: TGTGCCAGCAGCTGGGGGGAGACATACGAGCAGTACTTC.

The genes are TRBV15 and TRBJ2-5; maybe TRBD1 (6 bases). The CDR3 loop spans 14 amino acids. The V gene lost 5 bases and the J gene lost 2 bases, with 12 bases spanning the gap. Germline V CDR1 and CDR2: LNHNV, YYDKDF (reference sequence). The chain's CDR3 is CATSPGDGQETQYF. The CDR3 DNA reads TGTGCCACCAGCCCAGGGGACGGACAAGAGACCCAGTACTTC.

The sample holds a few counts of this clonotype. The V and J genes are TRBV5-5 and TRBJ2-1; 12 bases agree with TRBD2. Per the germline V gene, CDR1 is SGHKS and CDR2 is YYEKEE (reference sequence). The junction had 7 bases not matched to a gene; V was cut back by 4 bases and J by 2 bases. The CDR3 sequence is 17 residues long. CDR3 loop: CASSLIWTSGTYNEQFF. CDR3 DNA: TGTGCCAGCAGCCTTATATGGACTAGCGGGACCTACAATGAGCAGTTCTTC.

This clonotype turned up a few times. The chain combines TRBV29-1 with TRBJ1-1; D is possibly TRBD1 (5 bases). Trimming removed 1 base at V and 3 bases at J, with 12 bases between. The CDR3 is 14 residues long. Germline V lookup: CDR1 SQVTM, CDR2 ANQGSEA. The CDR3 region is CSVEGSQGDTEAFF. CDR3 sequence (DNA): TGCAGCGTTGAAGGCTCCCAGGGCGACACTGAAGCTTTCTTT.

The chain recombines TRBV15 with TRBJ2-7; TRBD2 matches at 8 bases. The CDR3 runs to 14 residues. The germline V gene has CDR1 LNHNV and CDR2 YYDKDF (reference sequence). The V gene end was trimmed by 0 bases and the J gene end by 3 bases; junction bases not matched to a gene: 1. The CDR3 sequence: CATSREGLVYEQYF. CDR3 bases: TGTGCCACCAGCAGAGAGGGACTAGTCTACGAGCAGTACTTC.

About this clonotype itself: Sequence at one end of the junction differs from germline and may be a read error. This chain links TRBV14 with TRBJ2-7; no definite D call. Germline V gives CDR1 SGHDN, CDR2 FVKESK. The length of the CDR3 is 13 residues. CDR3 loop: CASSQTASYEQYF. CDR3 in DNA: TGCGCCAGCAGCCAAACAGCCTCCTACGAGCAGTACTTC.

This clonotype was recorded a few times. The chain joins TRBV7-2 to TRBJ2-7; a possible D gene is TRBD2 (6 bases). Germline V gives CDR1 SGHTA, CDR2 FQGNSA. CDR3 length: 15 residues. Trimming removed 3 bases from V and 2 bases from J, with 14 bases in between. The CDR3 region is CASSFSPGVTYEQYF. For the CDR3, the DNA is TGTGCCAGCAGCTTTTCTCCGGGGGTAACCTACGAGCAGTACTTC.

The rearrangement joins TRBV7-8 to TRBJ2-7; no clear D gene. The CDR3 is 15 amino acids. Trimming removed 5 bases at V and 3 bases at J, with 17 bases between. CDR1 and CDR2 from the germline V gene are SGHVS and FQNEAQ. The CDR3 reads CASSQSLAGDYEQYF. The CDR3 bases are TGTGCCAGCAGCCAAAGCTTGGCAGGTGACTACGAGCAGTACTTC.

Ten or more counts support this clonotype. The rearrangement uses TRBV7-2 and TRBJ2-1; perhaps TRBD2 as D (6 bases). Germline V gives CDR1 SGHTA, CDR2 FQGNSA. This CDR3 comprises 13 residues. V lost 5 bases and J 5 bases, leaving 10 bases between the germline ends. The CDR3 nucleotides are TGTGCCAGCAGCATAGGACTAAACAATGAGCAGTTCTTC. Encoded protein: CASSIGLNNEQFF. Drawing the rest from reference TRBV7-2 and TRBJ2-1, the complete variable domain is GAGVSQSPSNKVTEKGKDVELRCDPISGHTALYWYRQSLGQGLEFLIYFQGNSAPDKSGLPSDRFSAERTGGSVSTLTIQRTQQEDSAVYLCASSIGLNNEQFFGPGTRLTVL.

In this sample, this clonotype turned up a few times. This chain links TRBV27 with TRBJ2-5, with D tentatively TRBD1 or TRBD2 (5 bases each). This CDR3 comprises 15 residues. The germline CDR1 and CDR2 sequences are MNHEY and SMNVEV (reference sequence). V was cut by 6 bases and J by 3 bases, with 17 bases left in between. CDR3 residues: CASRSLRDGKETQYF. The DNA for the CDR3 is TGTGCCAGCAGATCTCTCCGGGACGGAAAAGAGACCCAGTACTTC.